A single sample is the source of the 2 T cell receptor beta chains below, sequenced in a study of T cells in women clearing cervical HPV infection. Generated by immunoSEQ multiplex PCR, the TCRdb table keeps only in-frame clones and is missing some. This sample contains about 18,000 clones. The sequencing input was blood buffy coat. These receptor sequences come from a woman between 18 and 69 years old with a cervical HPV16 infection that either progressed to CIN3+ or cleared (not recorded which).

To note about this clone: The read terminates 3 residues before the CDR3 end, so the remaining end is supplied by the germline J gene. The chain uses TRBV4-1 and TRBJ1-5; maybe TRBD1 (5 bases). Deletions cut 1 base from V and 1 base from J, with 14 bases between. Germline values: CDR1 MGHRA, CDR2 YSYEKL. The CDR3 is 17 amino acids. This CDR3 reads CASSQGAGYRSNQPQHF. The covered CDR3 bases are TGCGCCAGCAGCCAAGGAGCAGGGTATAGGAGCAATCAGCCC.

Turning to this clone: The read ends 3 residues shy of where the CDR3 ends; the end is completed using the germline J gene. This sequence joins TRBV15 and TRBJ1-1; tentatively, D is TRBD1 (6 bases). The CDR3 sequence is 14 residues long. V lost 2 bases, J lost 4 bases, and 11 bases lay in between. Germline loops: CDR1 LNHNV, CDR2 YYDKDF (reference sequence). The CDR3 bases that were read are TGTGCCACCAGCAGACATGCGGACAGCACTGAA. Encoded protein: CATSRHADSTE. The complete CDR3 sequence is CATSRHADSTEAFF.